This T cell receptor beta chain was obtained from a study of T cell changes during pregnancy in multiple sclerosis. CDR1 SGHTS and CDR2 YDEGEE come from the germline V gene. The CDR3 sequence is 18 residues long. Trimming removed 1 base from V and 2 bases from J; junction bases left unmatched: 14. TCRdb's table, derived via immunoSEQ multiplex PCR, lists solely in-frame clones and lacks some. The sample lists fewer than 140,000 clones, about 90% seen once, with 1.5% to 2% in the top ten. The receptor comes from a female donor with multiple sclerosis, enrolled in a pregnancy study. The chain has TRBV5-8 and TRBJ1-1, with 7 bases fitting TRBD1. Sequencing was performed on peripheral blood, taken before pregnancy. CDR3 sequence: CASSLLGQGVVRNTEAFF. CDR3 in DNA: TGTGCCAGCAGCTTGCTTGGGCAGGGGGTAGTAAGAAACACTGAAGCTTTCTTT.